Each of the 14 T cell receptor beta chains below was sequenced from the same sample in a study of shared clonotypes between healthy human individuals. Sequenced by immunoSEQ multiplex PCR; TCRdb stores in-frame clones only, minus some. The repertoire includes approximately 350,000 clones, under 80% of them detected once, and about 9.3% sits in the top ten. Sequenced material: memory CD4+ T cells sorted from blood. Documented subset: CD45RA-negative fraction. These receptors came from a man under 40 in good health.

This sequence joins TRBV5-8 and TRBJ2-2; perhaps TRBD1 as D (5 bases). Germline CDR1 reads SGHTS; CDR2 reads YDEGEE. The CDR3 totals 17 residues. The ends were cut back, 3 bases at V and 0 bases at J, with 15 bases in the middle. CDR3 residues: CASSSRVSPANTGELFF. CDR3 sequence (DNA): TGTGCCAGCAGCTCCAGGGTTTCACCGGCGAACACCGGGGAGCTGTTTTTT.

Of note for this clone: This sample includes further DNA sequences coding for the same CDR3. The chain links TRBV27 to TRBJ2-3, with a tentative D call TRBD2 (7 bases). Germline V gene sequence: CDR1 MNHEY, CDR2 SMNVEV (reference sequence). The CDR3 extends over 15 amino acids. V was shortened by 0 bases and J by 3 bases, with 10 bases between the two germline ends. The CDR3 sequence: CASSLSRGGTDTQYF. The CDR3 DNA sequence: TGTGCCAGCAGTTTATCGAGGGGGGGTACAGATACGCAGTATTTT.

The CDR3 coding sequence is TGTGCCAGCACCCTCTCAGGGAACGGGGAGCTGTTTTTT. Translation: CASTLSGNGELFF. The V gene is TRBV2, the J gene TRBJ2-2, with D perhaps matching TRBD1 (5 bases). CDR1 is SNHLY, CDR2 FYNNEI, per germline. V lost 7 bases to trimming and J lost 7 bases, with 13 bases between them. The CDR3 totals 13 residues.

The chain links TRBV4-1 to TRBJ2-7; the D gene is possibly TRBD2 (5 bases). CDR3 length: 21 residues. V was trimmed by 6 bases and J by 2 bases, leaving 35 bases between them. Germline CDR1 MGHRA, CDR2 YSYEKL. CDR3 residues: CASRGKSLAATAGPVTYEQYF. CDR3 nucleotide sequence: TGCGCCAGCAGGGGAAAGAGCCTGGCCGCCACGGCGGGCCCCGTAACCTACGAGCAGTACTTC.

This clone showed up just a few times. The chain has TRBV5-1 and TRBJ1-4; 10 bases fit TRBD1. The CDR3 spans 16 residues. J was trimmed by 7 bases and V by 4 bases; bases with no gene match: 10. Germline values: CDR1 SGHRS, CDR2 YFSETQ. CDR3 bases: TGCGCCAGCAGCCTAGACTGGACAGGGGGGGTTGAAAAACTGTTTTTT. As protein: CASSLDWTGGVEKLFF.

The chain employs TRBV7-6 and TRBJ2-2; weak D call: TRBD2 (6 bases). Per germline, CDR1 SGHVS and CDR2 FNYEAQ. This CDR3 is built from 16 residues. Trimming stripped 3 bases from V and 0 bases from J, with 11 bases between. DNA for the CDR3: TGTGCCAGCAGCTTCCAGGCGGGGTCGAACACCGGGGAGCTGTTTTTT. Residues: CASSFQAGSNTGELFF. The full variable domain, its missing parts supplied by reference TRBV7-6 and TRBJ2-2, is GAGVSQSPRYKVTKRGQDVALRCDPISGHVSLYWYRQALGQGPEFLTYFNYEAQQDKSGLPNDRFSAERPEGSISTLTIQRTEQRDSAMYRCASSFQAGSNTGELFFGEGSRLTVL.

This clone was counted a few times. Other DNA sequences in this specimen translate into the identical CDR3. This rearrangement joins TRBV18 to TRBJ2-1, with 10 bases aligning to TRBD2. CDR3 length: 17 residues. The germline V gene has CDR1 KGHSH and CDR2 LQKENI. Trimming removed 2 bases from V and 4 bases from J; junction bases left unmatched: 8. The CDR3 DNA sequence: TGTGCCAGCTCACCAACCTTAGCGGGAGGAACATACAATGAGCAGTTCTTC. This codes for CASSPTLAGGTYNEQFF. Drawing the rest from reference TRBV18 and TRBJ2-1, the complete variable domain is NAGVMQNPRHLVRRRGQEARLRCSPMKGHSHVYWYRQLPEEGLKFMVYLQKENIIDESGMPKERFSAEFPKEGPSILRIQQVVRGDSAAYFCASSPTLAGGTYNEQFFGPGTRLTVL.

This chain connects TRBV6-6 to TRBJ2-5, with D uncertain. Germline CDR1 MNHNY, CDR2 SVGAGI (reference sequence). The V end was cut by 6 bases, the J end by 5 bases, with 13 bases between. The CDR3 runs to 13 residues. CDR3 DNA sequence: TGTGCCAGCAGCGTGCGTATTGGGGAGACCCAGTACTTC. As protein: CASSVRIGETQYF.

J is TRBJ1-3 and V is TRBV30; D is unclear. CDR1 GTSNPN and CDR2 SVGIG come from the germline V gene (reference sequence). Trimming removed 2 bases from V and 4 bases from J, with 9 bases in between. This CDR3 region has 13 residues. CDR3 in amino acids: CAWSKGFGNTIYF. DNA of the CDR3: TGTGCCTGGAGTAAAGGTTTCGGAAACACCATATATTTT.

The chain has TRBV2 and TRBJ1-2; TRBD1 aligns across 7 bases. J was trimmed by 6 bases and V by 7 bases; bases with no gene match: 11. Germline V gene sequence: CDR1 SNHLY, CDR2 FYNNEI. The CDR3 contains 14 residues. The CDR3 protein is CASKARQGTDGYTF. In nucleotides, the CDR3 is TGTGCCAGCAAAGCTCGACAGGGAACCGATGGCTACACCTTC.

Regarding this clone: The sample has other DNA sequences that encode this CDR3 too. V and J are TRBV5-4 and TRBJ1-1, with a tentative D call TRBD1 (6 bases). This CDR3 has 14 residues. Trimming left V 0 bases short and J 5 bases short, with 11 bases between. CDR1 is SGHNT, CDR2 YYREEE, per germline (reference sequence). The DNA of the CDR3 is TGTGCCAGCAGCTTGGGAGGGGGAGGGACTGAAGCTTTCTTT. This encodes CASSLGGGGTEAFF.

This clone has only one observation. V usage is TRBV5-5 and J usage is TRBJ2-7; D possibly matches TRBD1 or TRBD2 (5 bases each). V lost 0 bases, J lost 0 bases, and 16 bases lay in between. Germline V gene lookup returns CDR1 SGHKS and CDR2 YYEKEE (reference sequence). The CDR3 consists of 17 residues. The DNA of the CDR3 is TGTGCCAGCAGCTTGGGGGGGAGCCACTTGAGCTCCTACGAGCAGTACTTC. This gives the protein CASSLGGSHLSSYEQYF. Full variable domain (missing parts from reference TRBV5-5 and TRBJ2-7): DAGVTQSPTHLIKTRGQQVTLRCSPISGHKSVSWYQQVLGQGPQFIFQYYEKEERGRGNFPDRFSARQFPNYSSELNVNALLLGDSALYLCASSLGGSHLSSYEQYFGPGTRLTVT.

In regard to this clone: This clone may be a read error of a much larger clone one base away. This same CDR3 is encoded by further DNA sequences in the sample. This chain joins TRBV5-1 and TRBJ2-7, with 7 nucleotides matching TRBD2. J lost 5 bases, V lost 4 bases, and 21 bases had no gene match. Germline CDR1 reads SGHRS; CDR2 reads YFSETQ. The CDR3 has 18 amino acids. The CDR3 reads CASSLWGGGGGSVHEQYF. CDR3 in DNA: TGCGCCAGCAGCCTGTGGGGGGGTGGTGGCGGGAGCGTCCACGAGCAGTACTTC.

The count of this clone is one. The chain uses TRBV27 and TRBJ2-1; 7 bases are shared with TRBD1. V shed 5 bases and J 4 bases; nucleotides not matched to a gene: 8. The CDR3 covers 15 residues. The germline V gene encodes CDR1 MNHEY and CDR2 SMNVEV (reference sequence). The CDR3: CASSERPRGYNEQFF. In nucleotides, the CDR3 is TGTGCCAGCAGTGAGCGGCCCAGGGGGTACAATGAGCAGTTCTTC.